This T cell receptor (beta chain) is drawn from a study of blood T cell repertoires in COVID-19. Looking at the study overall: Collection of acute and convalescent COVID-19 samples took place in the United States, Italy and Spain. T cells, B-cell-depleted T cells, or PBMCs provided the cDNA or gDNA that served as material.

Study processing details: The authors estimated nucleated cell counts from reference gene primer amplification. Measured with immunoSEQ multiplex PCR; TCRdb has only the in-frame clones, and not every one. That table is the source of V, J and clone size, and D and trimming were worked out from the DNA. The table includes about 300,000 clones, about 90% detected once. Those enrolled in Seattle joined during active infection and were followed longitudinally afterward. V dropped 3 bases and J dropped 4 bases, with 6 bases sitting between them. The CDR3 loop spans 12 amino acids. This clonotype originated in a woman under 40 with COVID-19, enrolled during active disease. The specimen was peripheral blood. The chain uses TRBV12-3 or TRBV12-4 and TRBJ1-2; D ambiguous. The CDR3 loop is CASSFGSYGYTF. CDR3 sequence (DNA): TGTGCCAGCAGTTTTGGCAGCTATGGCTACACCTTC.